One and the same sample provided the 8 T cell receptor beta chains below, sequenced in a study of T-cell reconstitution after alpha-beta-depleted transplantation in children. TCRbeta library preparation incorporated unique molecular identifiers. A single record per CDR3 protein comes from TCRdb applying MiXCR to the PCR reads. The table has nearly 250,000 distinct CDR3 sequences, around 8% seen once. The starting material was PBMCs, mostly from graft donor cells, obtained 180 days after TCRalphabeta/CD19-depleted stem cell transplant. The receptors derive from a male patient between 10 and 17 years old who had a stem cell transplant for acute lymphoblastic leukemia, so the T cells may come from the graft donor.

This clonotype was observed many times. The chain carries TRBV11-2 and TRBJ1-6; possible D gene TRBD1, 5 bases. The V gene lost 4 bases and the J gene lost 10 bases, with 17 bases spanning the gap. Germline V gene sequence: CDR1 SGHAT, CDR2 FQNNGV. The CDR3 is 15 residues long. CDR3 bases: TGTGCCAGCAGCTCCCTCCGGGGGGAGGTGTCACCCCTCCACTTT. Its translation is CASSSLRGEVSPLHF.

Many counts were recorded for this clonotype. The chain combines TRBV24-1 with TRBJ1-1; TRBD1 aligns across 7 bases. The CDR3 runs to 15 residues. The V segment lost 3 bases and the J segment 1 base; nucleotides outside the gene matches: 4. CDR1 is KGHDR, CDR2 SFDVKD, per germline. CDR3 protein: CATSDTGAPNTEAFF. The CDR3 DNA follows: TGTGCCACCAGTGATACAGGGGCCCCGAACACTGAAGCTTTCTTT.

On this clonotype itself: A clone one base away is much larger, so this may be a read error. V usage is TRBV7-9 and J usage is TRBJ2-4; the D gene is possibly TRBD1 (5 bases). The length of the CDR3 is 17 residues. Trimming pared 3 bases from V and 1 base from J, leaving 16 bases between. CDR1 is SEHNR and CDR2 is FQNEAQ in the germline V gene (reference sequence). The CDR3 spells CASSLSGREEAKNIQYF. CDR3 coding DNA: TGTGCCAGCAGCTTGTCAGGCAGGGAAGAGGCCAAAAACATTCAGTACTTC.

This clonotype has a handful of counts. This chain uses TRBV5-6 with TRBJ2-7; D remains unclear. The CDR3 runs to 11 residues. The V end lost 4 bases, the J end lost 9 bases, and 11 bases lay between the germline ends. CDR1 is SGHDT and CDR2 is YYEEEE in the germline V gene. The CDR3 loop reads CASSNRRGQYF. The CDR3 region has the DNA TGTGCCAGCAGCAATAGACGTGGGCAGTACTTC.

This clonotype appeared many times. The chain is built from TRBV18 and TRBJ2-7; TRBD1 might be the D (5 bases). Germline V gene sequence: CDR1 KGHSH, CDR2 LQKENI. V lost 1 base to trimming and J lost 4 bases, with 11 bases between them. CDR3 size: 14 residues. CDR3 protein: CASSPQSGWYEQYF. DNA of the CDR3: TGTGCCAGCTCACCACAATCAGGGTGGTACGAGCAGTACTTC.

This clonotype was recorded at least ten times. The chain couples TRBV11-2 to TRBJ2-5; maybe TRBD1 (6 bases). Germline CDR1 and CDR2: SGHAT and FQNNGV. CDR3 length: 14 amino acids. The V gene lost 6 bases and the J gene lost 5 bases, with 16 bases spanning the gap. The CDR3 DNA sequence: TGTGCCAGCAGACTAAGTACAGGGATGGAGACCCAGTACTTC. It specifies CASRLSTGMETQYF. The variable domain in full, with the rest retrieved from reference TRBV11-2 and TRBJ2-5, is EAGVAQSPRYKIIEKRQSVAFWCNPISGHATLYWYQQILGQGPKLLIQFQNNGVVDDSQLPKDRFSAERLKGVDSTLKIQPAKLEDSAVYLCASRLSTGMETQYFGPGTRLLVL.

This clonotype was seen at least ten times. V usage is TRBV12-3 or TRBV12-4 and J usage is TRBJ2-7; D not resolved. This CDR3 is 11 amino acids long. Between the trimmed V and J ends, which lost 2 bases and 7 bases, there was a span of 6 bases. CDR3 in amino acids: CASSLLLEQYF. The CDR3 coding sequence is TGTGCCAGCAGTTTACTTCTGGAGCAGTACTTC.

This clonotype appeared a few times. The chain couples TRBV20-1 to TRBJ2-5; maybe TRBD1 (6 bases). The CDR3 runs to 11 residues. V shed 7 bases and J shed 5 bases, with 11 bases lying between them. CDR1 and CDR2 (germline): DFQATT, SNEGSKA (reference sequence). The CDR3 DNA sequence: TGCAGTGGGGGGCAGGGGGAGACCCAGTACTTC. Amino acids: CSGGQGETQYF.